Detailed here is one T cell receptor beta chain. With 4 bases clipped from V and 5 bases from J, the junction kept 7 bases outside the gene matches. CDR1 is MNHEY, CDR2 SVGAGI, per germline. The CDR3 is 16 amino acids. The data derive from a study of shared clonotypes between healthy human individuals. Here immunoSEQ multiplex PCR was the method, and the copy in TCRdb shows in-frame clones only, minus some. The repertoire holds about 2.4 million clones, approximately 94% seen once, with under 0.15% in the top ten. The sequencing input was naive CD4+ T cells sorted from blood. Subset in this sample: CD45RA+ positively selected. The chain uses TRBV6-5 and TRBJ1-6, with TRBD1 matching over 8 bases. This TCR derives from a man younger than 35 in good health. The CDR3 sequence: CASSSTGARDNSPLHF. The DNA for the CDR3 is TGTGCCAGCAGTTCGACAGGGGCGCGGGATAATTCACCCCTCCACTTT.